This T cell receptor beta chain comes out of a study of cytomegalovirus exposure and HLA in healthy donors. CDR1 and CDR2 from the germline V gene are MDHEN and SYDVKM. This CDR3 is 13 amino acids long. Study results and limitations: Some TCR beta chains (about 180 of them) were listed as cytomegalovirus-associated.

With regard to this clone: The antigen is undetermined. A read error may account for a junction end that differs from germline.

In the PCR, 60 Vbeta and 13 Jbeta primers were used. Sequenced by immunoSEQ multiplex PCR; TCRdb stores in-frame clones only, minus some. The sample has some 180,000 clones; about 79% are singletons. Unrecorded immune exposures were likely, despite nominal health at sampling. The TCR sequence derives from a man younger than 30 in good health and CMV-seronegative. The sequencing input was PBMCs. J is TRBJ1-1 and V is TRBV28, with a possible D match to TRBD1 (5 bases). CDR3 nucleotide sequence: TGTGCCAGCACTTTATCTTCGGGGGTTGGGGCTTTCTTT. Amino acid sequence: CASTLSSGVGAFF.